What follows are 3 T cell receptor beta chains derived from one specimen sequenced in a study of regulatory T cells in long-lasting Graves disease. The TCR beta library used iRepertoire HTBI primers with Arm-PCR amplification of CDR3. TCRdb ran MiXCR on the multiplex PCR reads and lists one entry per CDR3 protein. The sample yields over 450,000 distinct CDR3 sequences, approximately 12% seen once. Time point of the sample: newly diagnosed GD, antithyroid drugs for less than 3 months. The authors made the TCR library using RNA they extracted from PBMCs. In addition, the sample was reused for a study of T cells in Graves' hyperthyroidism and ophthalmopathy.

The sample in question was peripheral blood mononuclear cells (PBMCs), obtained at new diagnosis, from a patient treated with antithyroid drugs. These receptors came from a woman aged 30 to 39 with Graves disease.

This clonotype was picked up a small number of times. The chain combines TRBV6-2 or TRBV6-3 with TRBJ2-7; D gene unclear. Between the trimmed V and J ends, which lost 0 bases and 4 bases, there was a span of 7 bases. CDR3 length: 13 residues. Germline lookup yields CDR1 MNHEY and CDR2 SVGEGT. The CDR3 bases are TGTGCCAGCAGTTACTCGAAGTCTTACGAGCAGTACTTC. It is translated as CASSYSKSYEQYF.

The table lists this clonotype with a few counts. The chain is built from TRBV20-1 and TRBJ2-1; D is ambiguous. The CDR3 extends over 11 amino acids. V lost 4 bases and J lost 10, with 11 bases in between. Per the germline V gene, CDR1 is DFQATT and CDR2 is SNEGSKA (reference sequence). CDR3 sequence (DNA): TGCAGTGCTACTCTAACGGACGAGCAGTTCTTC. It yields the protein CSATLTDEQFF.

This clonotype has ten or more counts. This rearrangement joins TRBV27 to TRBJ1-1, with D possibly being TRBD1 (6 bases). Trimming pared 4 bases from V and 3 bases from J, leaving 12 bases between. This CDR3 comprises 14 residues. CDR1 and CDR2 from the germline V gene are MNHEY and SMNVEV (reference sequence). The CDR3 here is CASSSQGLYTEAFF. CDR3 in DNA: TGTGCCAGCAGTTCGCAGGGGTTGTACACTGAAGCTTTCTTT.